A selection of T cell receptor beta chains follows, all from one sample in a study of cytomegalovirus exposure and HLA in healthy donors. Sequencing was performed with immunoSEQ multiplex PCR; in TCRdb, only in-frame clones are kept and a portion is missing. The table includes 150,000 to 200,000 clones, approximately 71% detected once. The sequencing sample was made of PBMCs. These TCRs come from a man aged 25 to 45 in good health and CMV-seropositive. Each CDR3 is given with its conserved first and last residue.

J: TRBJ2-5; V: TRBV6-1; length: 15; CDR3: CASSRTSGSQETQYF
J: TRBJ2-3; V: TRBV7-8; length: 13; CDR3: CASAGGGSDTQYF
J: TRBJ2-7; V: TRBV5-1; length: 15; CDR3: CASSSAPGGAYEQYF
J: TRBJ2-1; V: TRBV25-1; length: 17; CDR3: CASFGILFGQGTNEQFF
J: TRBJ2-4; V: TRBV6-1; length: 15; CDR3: CASSESGILGLIQYF
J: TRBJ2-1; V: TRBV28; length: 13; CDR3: CAIVGQGAYEQFF
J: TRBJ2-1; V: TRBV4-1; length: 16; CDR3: CASSRHSGGSYNEQFF
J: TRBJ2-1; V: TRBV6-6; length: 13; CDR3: CASSYSPGSEQFF
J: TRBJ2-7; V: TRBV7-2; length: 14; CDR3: CASSLVGRDYEQYF
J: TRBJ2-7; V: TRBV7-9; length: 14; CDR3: CASTSPRLAYEQYF
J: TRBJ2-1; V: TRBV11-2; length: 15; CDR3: CASSLGTGTYNEQFF
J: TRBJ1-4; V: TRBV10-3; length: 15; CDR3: CAISRTGKADEKLFF
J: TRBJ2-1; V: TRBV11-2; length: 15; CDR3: CASSLGVVDSNEQFF
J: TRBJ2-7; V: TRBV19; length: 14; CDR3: CASSTYRGPYEQYF
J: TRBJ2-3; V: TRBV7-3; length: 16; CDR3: CASSLNSGSTADTQYF
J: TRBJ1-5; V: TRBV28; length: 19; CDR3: CASSLYPGGEGRGNQPQHF
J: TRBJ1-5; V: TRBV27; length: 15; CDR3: CASSLLAGLNQPQHF
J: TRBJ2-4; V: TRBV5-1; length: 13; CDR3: CASSPGQGNIQYF
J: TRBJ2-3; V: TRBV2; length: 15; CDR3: CASRLQGMGTDTQYF
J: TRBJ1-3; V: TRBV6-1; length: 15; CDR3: CASSGDRGFGNTIYF
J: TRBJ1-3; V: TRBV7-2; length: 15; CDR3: CASSTQEISGNTIYF
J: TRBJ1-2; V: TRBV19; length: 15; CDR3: CASTLDRGHSGGYTF
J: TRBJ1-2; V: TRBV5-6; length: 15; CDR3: CASSLAGTVNYGYTF
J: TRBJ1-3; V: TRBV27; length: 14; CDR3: CASSPLRSGNTIYF
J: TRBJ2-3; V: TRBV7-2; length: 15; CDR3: CASSPDRGRADTQYF
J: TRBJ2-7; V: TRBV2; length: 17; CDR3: CASSEGPSTGDHYEQYF
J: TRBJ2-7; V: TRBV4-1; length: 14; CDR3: CASSQLATNYEQYF
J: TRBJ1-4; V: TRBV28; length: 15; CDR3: CASSVSGGGGEKLFF
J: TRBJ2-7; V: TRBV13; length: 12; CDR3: CASSSGGYEQYF
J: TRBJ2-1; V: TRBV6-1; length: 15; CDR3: CASSDQSGTSNEQFF
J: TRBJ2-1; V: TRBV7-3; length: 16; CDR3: CASSSVGGRGNNEQFF
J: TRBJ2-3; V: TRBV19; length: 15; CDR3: CASRKVQGATDTQYF
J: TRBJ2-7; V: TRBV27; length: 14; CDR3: CASSPAGVSYEQYF
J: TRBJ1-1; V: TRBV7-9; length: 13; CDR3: CASSRITGRGAFF
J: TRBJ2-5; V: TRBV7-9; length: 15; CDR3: CASSPKDYRQETQYF
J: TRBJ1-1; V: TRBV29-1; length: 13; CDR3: CSVDRVGGTEAFF
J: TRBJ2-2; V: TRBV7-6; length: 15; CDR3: CASSLAPAGTGELFF
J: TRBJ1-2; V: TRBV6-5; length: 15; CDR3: CASRTGTEPNYGYTF
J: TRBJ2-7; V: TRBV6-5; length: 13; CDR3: CASSTGGEREQYF
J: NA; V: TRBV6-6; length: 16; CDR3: CAGTALLGTPNYEQYF
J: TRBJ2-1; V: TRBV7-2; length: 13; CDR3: CASSLGLLTEQFF
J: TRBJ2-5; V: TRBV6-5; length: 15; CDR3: CASSYSSGDQETQYF
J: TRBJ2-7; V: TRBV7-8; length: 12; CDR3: CASRESTGEQYF
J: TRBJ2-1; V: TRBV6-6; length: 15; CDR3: CASRPGQGGMNEQFF
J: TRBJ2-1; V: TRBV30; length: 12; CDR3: CAWRFTYNEQFF
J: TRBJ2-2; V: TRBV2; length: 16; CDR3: CASSELSTGGTGELFF
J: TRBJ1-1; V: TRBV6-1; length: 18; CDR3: CASSEALGQGPMNTEAFF
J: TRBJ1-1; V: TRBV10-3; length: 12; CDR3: CASQTNVNEAFF
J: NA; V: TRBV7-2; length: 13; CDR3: CASSTDYPYEQYF
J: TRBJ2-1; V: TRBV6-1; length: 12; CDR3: CASRQERNEQFF
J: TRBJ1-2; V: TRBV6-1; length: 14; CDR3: CASREGTGAYGYTF
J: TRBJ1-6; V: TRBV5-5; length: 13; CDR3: CASGTQGISPLHF